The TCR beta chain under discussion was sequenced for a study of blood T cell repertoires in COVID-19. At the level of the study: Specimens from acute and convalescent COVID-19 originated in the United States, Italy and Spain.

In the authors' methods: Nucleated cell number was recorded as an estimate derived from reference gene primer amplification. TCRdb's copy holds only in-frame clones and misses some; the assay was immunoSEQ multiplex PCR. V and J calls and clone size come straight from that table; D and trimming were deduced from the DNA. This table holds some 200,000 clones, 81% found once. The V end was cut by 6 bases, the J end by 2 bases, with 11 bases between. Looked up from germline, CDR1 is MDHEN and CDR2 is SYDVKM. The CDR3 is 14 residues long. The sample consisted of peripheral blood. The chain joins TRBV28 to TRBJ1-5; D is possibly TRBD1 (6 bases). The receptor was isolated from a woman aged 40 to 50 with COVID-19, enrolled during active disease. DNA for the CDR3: TGTGCCAGCAGCCGCGGGGGCGGCAATCAGCCCCAGCATTTT. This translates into CASSRGGGNQPQHF.